These T cell receptor beta chains were read from a single sample in a study of CD8 T cells in ankylosing spondylitis. Via MiXCR, TCRdb re-called the 5' RACE reads, giving one row per CDR3 protein. The data show roughly 700,000 distinct CDR3 sequences, around 19% seen once. Sequencing input: blood, either unsorted or a sorted T cell fraction (not recorded which). The receptors stem from a male donor with ankylosing spondylitis. Both conserved end residues are part of each CDR3.

CASSTIGGASNQPQHF,TRBV28,16,TRBJ1-5
CSVGDYEQYF,TRBV29-1,10,TRBJ2-7
CASSQRTGGTVGQETQYF,TRBV4-3,18,TRBJ2-5
CASSPVSGSGYEQYF,TRBV18,15,TRBJ2-7
CASSQDWSLEKLFF,TRBV4-2,14,TRBJ1-4
CASSFSTVVAFF,TRBV12-3/TRBV12-4,12,TRBJ1-1
CSASALAGGRNYEQYF,TRBV20-1,16,TRBJ2-7
CASSLAGSTDQPQHF,TRBV5-1,15,TRBJ1-5
CASSFQGDEQFF,TRBV7-6,12,TRBJ2-1
CASSQDGIAGAQETQYF,TRBV4-1,17,TRBJ2-5
CASSESGGEAFF,TRBV10-2,12,TRBJ1-1
CASSVTGRYEQYF,TRBV5-5,13,TRBJ2-7
CASSPVVGKGQGPYEQYF,TRBV9,18,TRBJ2-7
CASSRRMNTEAFF,TRBV28,13,TRBJ1-1
CSARDWRQGGNQPQHF,TRBV20-1,16,TRBJ1-5
CASSPWTGVRGDTQYF,TRBV7-9,16,TRBJ2-3
CASSLVGFGKLFF,TRBV27,13,TRBJ1-4
CSAARGSPEQYF,TRBV20-1,12,TRBJ2-7
CASSLEGVVGANYYGYTF,TRBV5-1,18,TRBJ1-2
CASSPSTYSSPLHF,TRBV18,14,TRBJ1-6
CASSLGPHLYGRQANEQFF,TRBV11-2,19,TRBJ2-1
CASSTRQKTSTDTQYF,TRBV11-3,16,TRBJ2-3
CASRSPGGSNYGYTF,TRBV6-1,15,TRBJ1-2
CSARDLTSVGGETQYF,TRBV20-1,16,TRBJ2-5
CASSLPSSGRLSYEQYF,TRBV7-2,17,TRBJ2-7
CASSLELVGGHSYEQYF,TRBV5-4,17,TRBJ2-7
CASASSRGRETQYF,TRBV12-3/TRBV12-4,14,TRBJ2-5
CASSLAGGWYEQYF,TRBV5-1,14,TRBJ2-7
CSVGLARNEQFF,TRBV29-1,12,TRBJ2-1
CASSRGTQRPYEQYF,TRBV5-1,15,TRBJ2-7
CAWTLSNEQFF,TRBV30,11,TRBJ2-1
CASSRYPGQGDEQYF,TRBV18,15,TRBJ2-7
CAWGTGVTGELFF,TRBV30,13,TRBJ2-2